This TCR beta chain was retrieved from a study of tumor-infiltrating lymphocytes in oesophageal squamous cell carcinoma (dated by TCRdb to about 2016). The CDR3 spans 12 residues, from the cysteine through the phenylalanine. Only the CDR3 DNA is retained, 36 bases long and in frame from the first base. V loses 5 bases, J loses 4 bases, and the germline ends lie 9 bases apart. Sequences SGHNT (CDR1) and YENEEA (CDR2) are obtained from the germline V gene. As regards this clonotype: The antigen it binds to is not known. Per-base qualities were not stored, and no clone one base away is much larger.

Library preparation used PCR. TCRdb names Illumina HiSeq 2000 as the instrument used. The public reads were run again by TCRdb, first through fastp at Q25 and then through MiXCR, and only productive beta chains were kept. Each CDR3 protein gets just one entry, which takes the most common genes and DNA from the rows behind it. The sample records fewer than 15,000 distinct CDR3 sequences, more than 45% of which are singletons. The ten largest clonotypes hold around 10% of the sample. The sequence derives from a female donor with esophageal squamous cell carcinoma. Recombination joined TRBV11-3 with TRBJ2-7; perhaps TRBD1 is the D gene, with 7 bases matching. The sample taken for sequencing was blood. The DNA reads TGTGCCAGCAGCGCGGGACAGTACGAGCAGTACTTC. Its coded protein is CASSAGQYEQYF.